The source of this TCR beta chain is a study of identical twins. Study-level results: Among beta out-of-frame sequences, excess sharing between twins appeared weaker.

CDR1 DFQATT and CDR2 SNEGSKA come from the germline V gene (reference sequence). This CDR3 comprises 16 residues. Trimming pared 5 bases from V and 0 bases from J, leaving 14 bases between. This clonotype appeared a few times. Its cognate antigen is unknown. TCRdb reprocessed the 5' RACE reads via MiXCR and lists one record per CDR3 protein. The data hold roughly 720,000 distinct CDR3 sequences, with about 18% observed a single time. Another study also made use of these data, one on T cells expressing NK-cell markers. That paper notes: The authors restricted sorting to alpha-beta TCR T cells with an anti-gamma-delta TCR antibody in several experiments. CD8+ T cells in roughly six donors included dominant NKG2C+ clonotypes at 1.0-7.0%.

This chain uses TRBV20-1 with TRBJ1-6; unclear D gene. This TCR came from a woman aged 18-29 years in good health. The specimen was PBMCs. CDR3 DNA sequence: TGCAGTGCTCAAACTACTACCAGCTCCTATAATTCACCCCTCCACTTT. Translation gives CSAQTTTSSYNSPLHF.